This TCR beta chain was observed in a study of beta chain features in type 1 diabetes. Germline V CDR1 and CDR2: ENHRY, SYGVKD. CDR3 length: 12 amino acids. V was cut by 11 bases and J by 6 bases, with 13 bases left in between. About this clone: Its antigen is still unknown.

Each of the sorted populations had a purity greater than 95%. Broader study findings: All four CD4+ subsets from Type 1 diabetes patients carried moderately but significantly shorter TCRB CDR3s.

Of the isolated RNA, all was reverse transcribed, and so the sequenced material was expressed TCRB transcripts. Naive, central memory and regulatory T cell samples averaged about 3.4 million reads. Libraries were prepared by immunoSEQ multiplex PCR; TCRdb keeps only in-frame clonotypes and omits some of them. The table includes 200,000 to 250,000 clones, about 14% detected once. Sequencing used naive CD4+ T cells from blood. The chain is built from TRBV10-3 and TRBJ2-2; D unresolved. The sequence was collected from a man aged 25 to 40 with type 1 diabetes. CDR3 sequence (DNA): TGTGCCGCCACTGGTGGTCCCGGGGAGCTGTTTTTT. It encodes CAATGGPGELFF.